This TCR beta chain was sequenced during a study of beta chain features in type 1 diabetes. Germline CDR1 MNHEY, CDR2 SVGAGI. The length of the CDR3 is 14 residues. The V end lost 2 bases, the J end lost 8 bases, and 12 bases lay between the germline ends. Expressed TCRB transcripts got sequenced, as all isolated RNA was reverse transcribed. TCRdb keeps only in-frame clones here, not all; method: immunoSEQ multiplex PCR. This sample yields around 430,000 clones, of which approximately 31% are seen a single time; roughly 0.06% belongs to the top ten. The chain carries TRBV6-5 and TRBJ1-4; D is unclear. This receptor was taken from a man younger than 30 in good health. Source material: naive CD4+ T cells from blood. CDR3 sequence: CASSYLGVREKLFF. Here the CDR3 DNA reads TGTGCCAGCAGTTACCTGGGAGTAAGGGAAAAACTGTTTTTT.